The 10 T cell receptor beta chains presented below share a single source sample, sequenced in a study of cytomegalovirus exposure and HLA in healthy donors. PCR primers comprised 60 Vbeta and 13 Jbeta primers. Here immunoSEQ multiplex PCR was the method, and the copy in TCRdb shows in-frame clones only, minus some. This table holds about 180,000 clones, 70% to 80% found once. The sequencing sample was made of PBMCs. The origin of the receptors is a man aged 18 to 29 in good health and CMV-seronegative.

CDR3 nucleotide sequence: TGTGCCAGCAGTTTGCCGGGGTCGGGCACAGATACGCAGTATTTT. Protein sequence: CASSLPGSGTDTQYF. This chain links TRBV28 with TRBJ2-3; D is perhaps TRBD2 (5 bases). Germline V CDR1 and CDR2: MDHEN, SYDVKM. With 3 bases removed from V and 1 base from J, the gap between germline ends came to 11 bases. The CDR3 spans 15 residues. The whole variable domain, remainder taken from reference TRBV28 and TRBJ2-3, is DVKVTQSSRYLVKRTGEKVFLECVQDMDHENMFWYRQDPGLGLRLIYFSYDVKMKEKGDIPEGYSVSREKKERFSLILESASTNQTSMYLCASSLPGSGTDTQYFGPGTRLTVL.

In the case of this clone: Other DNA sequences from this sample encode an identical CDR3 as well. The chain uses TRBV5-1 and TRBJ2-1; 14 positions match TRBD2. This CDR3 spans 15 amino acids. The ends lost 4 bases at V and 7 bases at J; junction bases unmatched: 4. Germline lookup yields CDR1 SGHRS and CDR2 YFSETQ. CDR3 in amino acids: CASSPTSGRENEQFF. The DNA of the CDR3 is TGCGCCAGCAGCCCGACTAGCGGGAGGGAAAATGAGCAGTTCTTC.

The CDR3 coding sequence is TGCGCCAGCAGCCAAATAGACAAGTCACATTCACCCCTCCACTTT. This codes for CASSQIDKSHSPLHF. The chain has TRBV4-1 and TRBJ1-6, with D uncertain. The CDR3 spans 15 residues. Trimming took off 2 bases at V and 8 bases at J, with 13 bases between the two ends. The germline V gene encodes CDR1 MGHRA and CDR2 YSYEKL.

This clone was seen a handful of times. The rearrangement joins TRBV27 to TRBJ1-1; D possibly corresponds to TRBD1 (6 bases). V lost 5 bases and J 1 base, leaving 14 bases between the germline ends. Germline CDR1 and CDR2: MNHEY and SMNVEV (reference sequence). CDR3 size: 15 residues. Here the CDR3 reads CASSRLRGSNTEAFF. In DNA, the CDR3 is TGTGCCAGCAGTCGGCTCAGGGGTTCGAACACTGAAGCTTTCTTT.

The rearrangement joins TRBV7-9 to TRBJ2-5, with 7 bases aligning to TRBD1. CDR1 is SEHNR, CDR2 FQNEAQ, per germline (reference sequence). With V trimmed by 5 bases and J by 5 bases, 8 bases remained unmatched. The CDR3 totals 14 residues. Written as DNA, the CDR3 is TGTGCCAGCAGCCTTACAGGGGAATGGGAGACCCAGTACTTC. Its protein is CASSLTGEWETQYF.

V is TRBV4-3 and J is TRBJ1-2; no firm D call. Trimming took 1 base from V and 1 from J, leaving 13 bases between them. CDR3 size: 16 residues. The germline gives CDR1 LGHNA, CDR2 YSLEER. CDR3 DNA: TGCGCCAGCAGCCAAGCGAGCCCAGGCATTAACTATGGCTACACCTTC. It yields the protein CASSQASPGINYGYTF.

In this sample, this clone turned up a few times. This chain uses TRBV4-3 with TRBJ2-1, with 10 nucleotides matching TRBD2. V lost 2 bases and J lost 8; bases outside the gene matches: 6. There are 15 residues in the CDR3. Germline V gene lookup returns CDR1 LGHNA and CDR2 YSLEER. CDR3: CASSQKTSGNYEQFF. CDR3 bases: TGCGCCAGCAGCCAAAAAACTAGCGGGAACTATGAGCAGTTCTTC.

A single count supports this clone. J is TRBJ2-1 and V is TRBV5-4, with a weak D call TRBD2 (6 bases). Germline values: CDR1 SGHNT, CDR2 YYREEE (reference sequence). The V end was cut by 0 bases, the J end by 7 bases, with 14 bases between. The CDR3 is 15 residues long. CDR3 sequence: CASSLGREIFNEQFF. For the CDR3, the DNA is TGTGCCAGCAGCTTGGGACGGGAGATTTTTAATGAGCAGTTCTTC.

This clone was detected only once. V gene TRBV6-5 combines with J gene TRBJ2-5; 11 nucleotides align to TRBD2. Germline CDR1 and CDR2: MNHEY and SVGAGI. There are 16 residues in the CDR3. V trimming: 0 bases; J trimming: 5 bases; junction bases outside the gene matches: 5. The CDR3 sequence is CASSYSVAGGPETQYF. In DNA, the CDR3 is TGTGCCAGCAGTTACTCAGTAGCGGGGGGGCCGGAGACCCAGTACTTC.

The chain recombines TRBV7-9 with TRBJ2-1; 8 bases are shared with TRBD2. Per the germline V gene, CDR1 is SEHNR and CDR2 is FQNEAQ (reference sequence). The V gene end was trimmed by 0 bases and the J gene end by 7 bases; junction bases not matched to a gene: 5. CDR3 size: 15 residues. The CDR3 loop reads CASSLASGIGNEQFF. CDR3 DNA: TGTGCCAGCAGCTTAGCTAGCGGGATAGGAAATGAGCAGTTCTTC.